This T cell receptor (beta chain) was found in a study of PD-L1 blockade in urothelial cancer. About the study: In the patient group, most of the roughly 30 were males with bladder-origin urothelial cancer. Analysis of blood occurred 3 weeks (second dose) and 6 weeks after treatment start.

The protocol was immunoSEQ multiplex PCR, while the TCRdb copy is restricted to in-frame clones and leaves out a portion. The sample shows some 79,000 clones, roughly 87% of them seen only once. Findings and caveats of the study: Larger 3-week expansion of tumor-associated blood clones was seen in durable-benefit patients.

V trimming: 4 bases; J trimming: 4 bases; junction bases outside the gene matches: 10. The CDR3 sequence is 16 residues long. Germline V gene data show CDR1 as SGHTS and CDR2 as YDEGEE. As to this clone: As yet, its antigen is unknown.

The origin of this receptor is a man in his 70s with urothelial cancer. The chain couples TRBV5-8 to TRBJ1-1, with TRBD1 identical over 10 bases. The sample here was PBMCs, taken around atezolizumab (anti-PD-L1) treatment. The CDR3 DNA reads TGTGCCAGCAGCCTCCTTCACAGGACAGGGGGCACTGAAGCTTTCTTT. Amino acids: CASSLLHRTGGTEAFF.